This T cell receptor (beta chain) was profiled in a study of blood T cells in healthy people across ages (dated by TCRdb to the mid-2010s). Notes on the research overall: In model experiments, template switching captured about one uniquely barcoded TCR beta cDNA molecule for every two T cells. Age-related changes in TCR beta repertoire diversity were measured in the study by deep sequencing normalized with unique cDNA molecular identifiers. The study analyzed two additional independent replicas of 1 million unique cDNA reads from the same blood draw for two donors, one aged 18 to 29 and one aged 80 or older. The donors were divided into four age groups: young (average around 16 years), middle-aged (roughly 40), aged (approximately 62) and long-lived (roughly 86). To avoid experimental bias, donors of different ages were spread randomly across the sequencing lanes.

General findings and caveats noted by the study authors: Observed TCR beta diversity per million T cells fell roughly linearly with age, and a significant reduction was already apparent by age around 44. A strong correlation was found between observed TCR beta diversity and the percentage of naive T cells measured by flow cytometry. Donor CMV infection status was unknown, potentially confounding age-related changes in expanded clonotypes. Compared with the aged group, more naive CD4+ T cells, fewer expanded clones and increased TCR diversity were shown by the long-lived group, suggesting age selection. Bulk unsorted PBMC profiling prevented conclusive comparison of naive and antigen-experienced compartments. Estimates of total diversity based on one million sequenced T cells were considered lower bounds and underestimates.

As encoded in the germline V gene (reference sequence), CDR1 is MNHEY while CDR2 is SMNVEV. The CDR3 numbers 13 residues from cysteine through phenylalanine. The retained sequence is limited to the CDR3, 39 bases, with the frame set at the first base. The junction carries 14 bases between V and J, which are trimmed by 6 bases and 8 bases respectively. Systemically healthy Caucasian individuals from Russia, 39 in total and aged about 6 to 95 years, were included as donors. Approximately 10 milliliters of peripheral blood were collected from each donor into EDTA-treated Vacutainer tubes. Ficoll-Paque density-gradient centrifugation was used to isolate PBMCs, with at least 7 million obtained per sample. Total RNA was extracted from PBMCs with Trizol reagent, with at least 6 micrograms obtained per sample. For every donor, flow cytometry on a PBMC aliquot measured the percentage of naive CD45RAhigh/CD27high T cells.

The library was obtained by 5' RACE. The data were produced on an Illumina HiSeq 2500. A second PCR of roughly 7 to 11 cycles was performed with a sample-barcoded 5' primer and a J-beta primer mix. Each TCR beta cDNA molecule received a unique molecular identifier from a template-switch 5' adaptor carrying 12 random nucleotides. At least 2.5 million CDR3-containing paired-end reads were obtained from each sample. The Mint cDNA synthesis kit, primed by a TRBC-specific oligonucleotide, was used to synthesize first-strand cDNA from all RNA. All cDNA was treated with uracil-DNA glycosylase and then went through a first 18-cycle PCR with the universal primers M1SS and BC2_uni_R. The original methods were these. Normalization of each sample was performed by random selection of 1 million high-quality reads, each carrying a distinct molecular identifier. Reads with shared molecular identifiers were discarded instead of being binned into consensus sequences. MiTCR, run with a Q25 quality threshold and the strictest error-elimination algorithm, handled CDR3 identification, clonotype clustering and error correction. A nonparametric unseen species model with Euler transformation was used to estimate a lower bound on total TCR beta diversity. The public reads were reanalyzed by TCRdb: fastp trimming at Q25, MiXCR alignment, in-frame beta chains only. CDR3 protein duplicates are merged, each entry listing the most common genes and DNA. TCRdb assigned the V and J calls; the authors' analysis was not used. In all, the sample holds 1,100,000 or so distinct CDR3 sequences, and 40% to 50% of those were seen once. The ten most abundant clones make up about 19% of the sample.

This clonotype was seen only a few times. Its recognized antigen is unknown. No qualities accompany the bases; no much larger clone lies one base away. Sequencing was carried out using blood. The sequence was obtained from a woman aged 60-70 years in good health. The chain employs TRBV27 and TRBJ2-1; the D gene is possibly TRBD1, with 5 bases matching. The nucleotides read TGTGCCAGCAGCCAGGGTATATTGCATGAGCAGTTCTTC. Translated, it gives CASSQGILHEQFF.